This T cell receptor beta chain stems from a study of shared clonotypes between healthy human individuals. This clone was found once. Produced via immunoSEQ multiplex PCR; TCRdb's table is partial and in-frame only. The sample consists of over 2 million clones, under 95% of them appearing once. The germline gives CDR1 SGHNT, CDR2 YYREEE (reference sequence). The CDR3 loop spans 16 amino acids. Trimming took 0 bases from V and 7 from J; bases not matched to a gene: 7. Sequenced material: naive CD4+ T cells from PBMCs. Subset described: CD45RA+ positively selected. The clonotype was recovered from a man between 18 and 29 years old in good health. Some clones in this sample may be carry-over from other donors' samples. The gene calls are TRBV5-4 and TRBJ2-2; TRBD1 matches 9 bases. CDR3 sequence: CASSLGGQGGYGELFF. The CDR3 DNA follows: TGTGCCAGCAGCTTGGGGGGACAGGGAGGGTACGGGGAGCTGTTTTTT.